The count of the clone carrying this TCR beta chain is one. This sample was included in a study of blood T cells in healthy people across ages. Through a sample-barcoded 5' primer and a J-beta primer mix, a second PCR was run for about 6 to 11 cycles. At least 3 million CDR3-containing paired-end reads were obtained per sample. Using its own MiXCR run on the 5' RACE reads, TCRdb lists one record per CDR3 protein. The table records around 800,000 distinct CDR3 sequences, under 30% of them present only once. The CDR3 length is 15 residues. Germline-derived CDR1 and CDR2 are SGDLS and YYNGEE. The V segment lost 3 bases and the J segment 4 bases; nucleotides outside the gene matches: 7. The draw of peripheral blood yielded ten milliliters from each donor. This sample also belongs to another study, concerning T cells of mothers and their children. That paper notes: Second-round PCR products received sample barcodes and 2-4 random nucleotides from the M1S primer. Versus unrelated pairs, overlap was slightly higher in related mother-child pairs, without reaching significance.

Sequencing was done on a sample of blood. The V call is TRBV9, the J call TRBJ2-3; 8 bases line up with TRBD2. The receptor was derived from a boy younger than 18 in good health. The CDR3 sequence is CASSASGGVSDTQYF. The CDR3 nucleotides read TGTGCCAGCAGCGCCTCCGGGGGGGTCTCAGATACGCAGTATTTT.